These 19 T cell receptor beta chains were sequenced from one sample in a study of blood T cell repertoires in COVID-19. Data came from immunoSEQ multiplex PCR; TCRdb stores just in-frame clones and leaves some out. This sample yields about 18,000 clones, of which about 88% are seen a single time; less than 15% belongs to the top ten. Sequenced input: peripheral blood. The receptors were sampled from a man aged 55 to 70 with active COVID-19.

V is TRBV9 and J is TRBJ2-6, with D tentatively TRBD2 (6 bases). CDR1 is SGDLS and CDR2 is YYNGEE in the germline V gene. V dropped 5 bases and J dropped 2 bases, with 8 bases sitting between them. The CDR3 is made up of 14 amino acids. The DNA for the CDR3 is TGTGCCAGCAGAGGGACTGCTGGGGCCAACGTCCTGACTTTC. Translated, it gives CASRGTAGANVLTF.

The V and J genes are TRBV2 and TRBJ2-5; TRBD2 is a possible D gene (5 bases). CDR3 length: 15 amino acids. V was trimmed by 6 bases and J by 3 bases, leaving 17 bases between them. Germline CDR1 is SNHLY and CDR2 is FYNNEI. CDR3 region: CASSKEEGWEETQYF. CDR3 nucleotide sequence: TGTGCCAGCAGCAAGGAAGAGGGCTGGGAAGAGACCCAGTACTTC. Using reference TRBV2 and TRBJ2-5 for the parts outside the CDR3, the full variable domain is EPEVTQTPSHQVTQMGQEVILRCVPISNHLYFYWYRQILGQKVEFLVSFYNNEISEKSEIFDDQFSVERPDGSNFTLKIRSTKLEDSAMYFCASSKEEGWEETQYFGPGTRLLVL.

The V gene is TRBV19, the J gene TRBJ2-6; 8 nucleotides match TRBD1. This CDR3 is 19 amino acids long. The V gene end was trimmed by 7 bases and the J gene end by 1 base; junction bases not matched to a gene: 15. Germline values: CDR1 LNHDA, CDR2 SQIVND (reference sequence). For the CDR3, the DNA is TGTGCCAGTACCAAAAGCCCGGCAGGGGGCCTTTCTGGGGCCAACGTCCTGACTTTC. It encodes CASTKSPAGGLSGANVLTF. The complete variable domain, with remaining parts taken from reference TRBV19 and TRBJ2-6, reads DGGITQSPKYLFRKEGQNVTLSCEQNLNHDAMYWYRQDPGQGLRLIYYSQIVNDFQKGDIAEGYSVSREKKESFPLTVTSAQKNPTAFYLCASTKSPAGGLSGANVLTFGAGSRLTVL.

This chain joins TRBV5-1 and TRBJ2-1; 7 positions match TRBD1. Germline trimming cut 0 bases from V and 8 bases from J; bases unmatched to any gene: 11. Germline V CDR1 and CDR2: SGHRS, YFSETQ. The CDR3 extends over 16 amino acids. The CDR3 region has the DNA TGCGCCAGCAGCTTGGGTGCGGACAGGTCGAGCGATGAGCAGTTCTTC. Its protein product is CASSLGADRSSDEQFF.

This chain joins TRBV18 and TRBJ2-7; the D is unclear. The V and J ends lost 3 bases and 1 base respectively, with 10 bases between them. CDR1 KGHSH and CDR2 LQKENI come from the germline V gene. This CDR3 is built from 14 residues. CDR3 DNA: TGTGCCAGCTCACCGCGTGGCGGATCCTACGAGCAGTACTTC. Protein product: CASSPRGGSYEQYF.

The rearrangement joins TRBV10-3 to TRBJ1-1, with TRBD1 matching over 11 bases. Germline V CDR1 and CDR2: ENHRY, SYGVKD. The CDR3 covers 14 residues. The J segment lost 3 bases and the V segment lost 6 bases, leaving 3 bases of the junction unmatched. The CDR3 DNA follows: TGTGCCATCAGGAGGGGACAGGGGGACACTGAAGCTTTCTTT. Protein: CAIRRGQGDTEAFF.

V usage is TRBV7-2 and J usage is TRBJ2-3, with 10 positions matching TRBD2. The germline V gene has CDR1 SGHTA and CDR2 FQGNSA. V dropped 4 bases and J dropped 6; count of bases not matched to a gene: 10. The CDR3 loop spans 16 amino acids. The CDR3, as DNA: TGTGCCAGCAGCTCACCGGGACTAGCGAGAGGCGATACGCAGTATTTT. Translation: CASSSPGLARGDTQYF.

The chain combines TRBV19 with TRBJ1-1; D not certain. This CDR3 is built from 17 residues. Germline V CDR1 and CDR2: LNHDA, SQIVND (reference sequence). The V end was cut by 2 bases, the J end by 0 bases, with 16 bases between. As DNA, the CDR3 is TGTGCCAGTAGTATAAAAGGTGGGCAGATCATGAACACTGAAGCTTTCTTT. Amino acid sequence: CASSIKGGQIMNTEAFF.

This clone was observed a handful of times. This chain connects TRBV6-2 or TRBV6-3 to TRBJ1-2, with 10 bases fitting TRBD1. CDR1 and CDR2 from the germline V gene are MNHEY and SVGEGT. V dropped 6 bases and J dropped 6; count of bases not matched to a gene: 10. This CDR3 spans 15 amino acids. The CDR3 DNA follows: TGTGCCAGCAGCCTTTCCGGGACAGGGGCTGATGGCTACACCTTC. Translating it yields CASSLSGTGADGYTF.

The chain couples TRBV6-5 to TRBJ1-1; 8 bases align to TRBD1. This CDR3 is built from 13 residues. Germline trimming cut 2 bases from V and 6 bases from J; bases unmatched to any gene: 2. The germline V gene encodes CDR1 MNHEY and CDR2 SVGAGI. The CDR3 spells CASSYRRGPEAFF. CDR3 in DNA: TGTGCCAGCAGTTACCGCAGGGGGCCTGAAGCTTTCTTT.

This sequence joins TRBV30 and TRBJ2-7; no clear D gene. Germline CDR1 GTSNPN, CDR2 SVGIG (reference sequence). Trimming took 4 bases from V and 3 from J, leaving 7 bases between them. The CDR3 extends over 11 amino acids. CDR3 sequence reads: CAWKRVYEQYF. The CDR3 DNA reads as TGTGCCTGGAAGAGAGTCTACGAGCAGTACTTC.

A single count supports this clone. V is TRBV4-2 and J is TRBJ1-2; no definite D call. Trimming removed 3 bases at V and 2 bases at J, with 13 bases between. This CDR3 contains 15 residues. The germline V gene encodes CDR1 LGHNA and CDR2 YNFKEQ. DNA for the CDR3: TGTGCCAGCAGCCAGGGGAAAGCGGGGAACTATGGCTACACCTTC. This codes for CASSQGKAGNYGYTF.

DNA for the CDR3: TGTGCCAGCTCACCACTACCAGACAGATCCCTGAACACTGAAGCTTTCTTT. Translation gives CASSPLPDRSLNTEAFF. V and J are TRBV18 and TRBJ1-1; TRBD1 might be the D (5 bases). This CDR3 has 17 residues. Trimming shortened V by 1 base and J by 0 bases, and 15 bases separated the two germline ends. Germline V gene sequence: CDR1 KGHSH, CDR2 LQKENI. The full variable domain, completed using reference TRBV18 and TRBJ1-1, is NAGVMQNPRHLVRRRGQEARLRCSPMKGHSHVYWYRQLPEEGLKFMVYLQKENIIDESGMPKERFSAEFPKEGPSILRIQQVVRGDSAAYFCASSPLPDRSLNTEAFFGQGTRLTVV.

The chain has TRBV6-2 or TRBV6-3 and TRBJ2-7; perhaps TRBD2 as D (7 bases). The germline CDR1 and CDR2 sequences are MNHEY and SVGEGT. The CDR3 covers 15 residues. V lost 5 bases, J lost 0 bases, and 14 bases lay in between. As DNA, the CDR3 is TGTGCCAGCAGTCCCTCCGGGGGGCCCTCCTACGAGCAGTACTTC. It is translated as CASSPSGGPSYEQYF.

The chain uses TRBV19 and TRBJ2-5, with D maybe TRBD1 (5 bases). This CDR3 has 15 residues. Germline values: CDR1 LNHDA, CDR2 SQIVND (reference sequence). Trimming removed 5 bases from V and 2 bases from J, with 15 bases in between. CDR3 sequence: CASSLLGHLQETQYF. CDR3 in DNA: TGTGCCAGTAGTCTTCTCGGACACTTGCAAGAGACCCAGTACTTC.

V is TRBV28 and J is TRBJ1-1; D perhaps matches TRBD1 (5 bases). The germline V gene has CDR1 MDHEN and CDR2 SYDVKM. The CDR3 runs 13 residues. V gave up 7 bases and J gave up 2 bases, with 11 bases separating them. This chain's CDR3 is CASTRDSNTEAFF. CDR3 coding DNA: TGTGCCAGCACCCGGGACTCTAACACTGAAGCTTTCTTT.

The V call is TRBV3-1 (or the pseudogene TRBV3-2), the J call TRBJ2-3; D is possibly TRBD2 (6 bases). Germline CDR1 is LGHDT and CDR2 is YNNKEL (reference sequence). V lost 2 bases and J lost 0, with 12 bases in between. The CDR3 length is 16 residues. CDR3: CASSQTVAASTDTQYF. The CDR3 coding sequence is TGTGCCAGCAGCCAAACCGTAGCGGCTAGCACAGATACGCAGTATTTT.

DNA for the CDR3: TGTGCCAGCAGCCGGGACAGGGTAGCCGAGCAGTACTTC. Its protein product is CASSRDRVAEQYF. The rearrangement links TRBV7-2 to TRBJ2-7, with 9 nucleotides matching TRBD1. Germline-derived CDR1 and CDR2 are SGHTA and FQGNSA. The CDR3 totals 13 residues. The J segment lost 6 bases and the V segment lost 5 bases, leaving 5 bases of the junction unmatched.

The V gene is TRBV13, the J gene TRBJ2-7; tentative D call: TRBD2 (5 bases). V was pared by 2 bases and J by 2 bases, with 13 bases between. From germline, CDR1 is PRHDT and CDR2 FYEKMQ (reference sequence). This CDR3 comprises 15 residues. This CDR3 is CASSLSGGLTYEQYF. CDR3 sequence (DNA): TGTGCCAGCAGCTTATCGGGCGGGCTTACCTACGAGCAGTACTTC.